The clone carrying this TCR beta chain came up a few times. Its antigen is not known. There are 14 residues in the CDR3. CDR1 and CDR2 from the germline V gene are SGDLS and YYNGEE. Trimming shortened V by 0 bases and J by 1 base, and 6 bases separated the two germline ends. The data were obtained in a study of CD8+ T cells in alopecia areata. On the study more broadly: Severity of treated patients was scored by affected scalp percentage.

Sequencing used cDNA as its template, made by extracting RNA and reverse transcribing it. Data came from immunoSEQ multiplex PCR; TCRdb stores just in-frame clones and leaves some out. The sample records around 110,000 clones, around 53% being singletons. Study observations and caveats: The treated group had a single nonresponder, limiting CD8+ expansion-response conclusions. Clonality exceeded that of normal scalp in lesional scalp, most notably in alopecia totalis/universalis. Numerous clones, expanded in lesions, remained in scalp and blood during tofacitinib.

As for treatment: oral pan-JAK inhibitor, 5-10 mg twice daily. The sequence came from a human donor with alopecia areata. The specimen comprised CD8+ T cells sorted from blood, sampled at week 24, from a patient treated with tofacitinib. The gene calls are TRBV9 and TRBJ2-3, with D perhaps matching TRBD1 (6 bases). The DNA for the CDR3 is TGTGCCAGCAGCGTAGGGGGGCGCACAGATACGCAGTATTTT. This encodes CASSVGGRTDTQYF.